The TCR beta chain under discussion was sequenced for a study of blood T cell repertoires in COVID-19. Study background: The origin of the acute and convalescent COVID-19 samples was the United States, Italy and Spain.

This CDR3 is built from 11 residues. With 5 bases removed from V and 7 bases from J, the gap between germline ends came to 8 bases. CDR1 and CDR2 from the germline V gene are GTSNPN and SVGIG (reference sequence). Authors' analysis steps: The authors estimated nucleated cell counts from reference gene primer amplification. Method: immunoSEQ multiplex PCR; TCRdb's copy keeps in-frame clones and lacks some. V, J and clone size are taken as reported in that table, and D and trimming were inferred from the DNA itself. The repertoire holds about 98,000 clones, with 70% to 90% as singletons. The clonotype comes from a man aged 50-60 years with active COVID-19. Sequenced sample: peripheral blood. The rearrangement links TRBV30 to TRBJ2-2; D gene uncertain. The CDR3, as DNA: TGTGCCTGGGGATCGTACGGGGAGCTGTTTTTT. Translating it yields CAWGSYGELFF.